The sequence of this TCR beta chain was determined in a study of T cell repertoires in aging, cancer and after chemotherapy (dated by TCRdb to between 2018 and 2021). Turning to the overall study: The donors fell into six age groups ranging from 30 or younger to 70 or older, and each group had at least three individuals. The study profiled peripheral blood TCR beta repertoires from healthy donors and cancer patients to examine immunoaging and T cell reconstitution after chemotherapy. In the hematological group, the paired samples taken before and after chemotherapy came from chronic lymphocytic leukemia patients who were treated with regimens based on fludarabine or bendamustine. Alongside around 98 healthy donors serving as a reference group, the cohort included some 210 cancer patients, of whom roughly 90 had hematological cancers and about 130 had solid cancers. In total, the full dataset held about 9 million TCR reads. General study outcomes and caveats: Lymphoid organ infiltration was present in hematological cancer patients, and this infiltration may itself impair thymic emigration or peripheral T cell expansion. Significantly lower blood TCR diversity and higher clonality were observed in untreated patients with hematological or solid cancers than in age-matched healthy donors. An increase in median generation probability over the chemotherapy interval was observed in both cancer cohorts, suggesting that the repertoire was reconstituted through rebound thymic output. According to the authors, the repertoire data do not permit conclusions about immunological memory after chemotherapy. In healthy donors, the decline in TCR diversity with age was mainly due to loss of richness, whereas in cancer patients loss of evenness also played a role.

This clonotype is judged medium-sized (0.01 to 0.1%). Its antigen specificity is not known. No base quality information exists; no much larger clone differs at one position. CDR1 and CDR2 are read off the germline V gene (reference sequence) as SGHNT and YYREEE. Its CDR3 holds 16 amino acids, cysteine through phenylalanine. Just the 48-base CDR3 DNA is kept, in frame starting at base 1. The junction carries 9 bases between V and J, which are trimmed by 0 bases and 0 bases respectively. Instead of sorted cells or RNA, genomic DNA extracted from peripheral blood served as the source for amplifying TCR beta rearrangements. Using a mixed TRB-A/B primer pool, multiplex touch-down PCR amplified rearranged TRB sequences covering the V, D and J segments. Two consecutive PCR reactions with Phusion HS II polymerase added Illumina adapters and sample indices to the amplicons. After gel purification with the NucleoSpin Gel and PCR Clean-up kit, the amplicons were checked using Qubit and an Agilent 2100 Bioanalyzer. Sequencing of libraries was carried out on an Illumina MiSeq in 600-cycle, single-indexed, paired-end runs. Turning to the authors' computational methods: MiXCR versions 2.12 and 3.0.5 were used to process TRB sequences. Each unique CDR3 nucleotide sequence counted as one clone, and only productive sequences with at least two reads were retained. Shannon diversity, evenness, clonality (one minus evenness), and alpha-parameterized diversity profiles from alpha 0 to 5 were included as repertoire metrics. The IGoR algorithm was used to compute generation probabilities of clones in paired pre- and post-chemotherapy samples. TCRdb redid the processing of the public reads, applying fastp at Q25 and MiXCR, and retained in-frame beta chains. Rows with a matching CDR3 protein are joined into one entry that keeps the most common DNA and genes. These V and J calls derive from TCRdb rather than the authors' analysis. The sample table holds around 13,000 distinct CDR3 sequences, of which around 30% were seen once. The biggest ten clones account for approximately 10% of the sample.

The sample taken for sequencing was blood. This receptor was obtained from a human donor with a blood cancer. This chain is built from TRBV5-4 and TRBJ2-2; TRBD2 is a weak D gene call, 6 bases matching. The DNA reads as follows: TGTGCCAGCAGCTTGGCGGGCGGGGCGAACACCGGGGAGCTGTTTTTT. This gives the protein CASSLAGGANTGELFF.